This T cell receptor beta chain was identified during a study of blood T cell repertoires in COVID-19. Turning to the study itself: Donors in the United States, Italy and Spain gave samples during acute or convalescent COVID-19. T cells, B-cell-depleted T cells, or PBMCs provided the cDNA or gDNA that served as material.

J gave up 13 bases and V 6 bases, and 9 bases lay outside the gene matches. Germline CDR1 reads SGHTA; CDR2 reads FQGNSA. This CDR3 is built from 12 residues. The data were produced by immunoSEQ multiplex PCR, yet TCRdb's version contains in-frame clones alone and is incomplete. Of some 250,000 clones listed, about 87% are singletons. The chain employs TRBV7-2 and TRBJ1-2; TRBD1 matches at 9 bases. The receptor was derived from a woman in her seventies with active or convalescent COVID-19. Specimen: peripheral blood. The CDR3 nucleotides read TGTGCCAGCAGGCCGACCCCGGGACAGGGCACCTTC. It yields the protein CASRPTPGQGTF.